The 20 T cell receptor beta chains reported below all come from one sample, sequenced in a study of low-dose radiotherapy and immunotherapy resistance in tumors. Sample time point: before trial treatment. TRAV- and TRBV-specific primers primed first-strand cDNA, covering alpha and beta chains. TCR amplification used roughly 20 PCR cycles, a constant-region primer and a V-primer adapter. TCRdb reprocessed the reads with MiXCR, giving one entry per CDR3 protein. The sample records 85,000 to 95,000 distinct CDR3 sequences, roughly a tenth being singletons. The sequencing used PBMCs, collected before treatment. These receptors were obtained from a male donor with prostate cancer.

This clonotype occurred many times. The V call is TRBV3-1, the J call TRBJ2-2; D is perhaps TRBD1 (6 bases). In germline, CDR1 is LGHDT, CDR2 YNNKEL (reference sequence). V dropped 1 base and J dropped 3 bases, with 12 bases sitting between them. This CDR3 comprises 16 residues. CDR3 coding DNA: TGTGCCAGCAGCCAAGCAGGCAGGGGCTACACCGGGGAGCTGTTTTTT. This translates into CASSQAGRGYTGELFF. Full variable domain (missing parts from reference TRBV3-1 and TRBJ2-2): DTAVSQTPKYLVTQMGNDKSIKCEQNLGHDTMYWYKQDSKKFLKIMFSYNNKELIINETVPNRFSPKSPDKAHLNLHINSLELGDSAVYFCASSQAGRGYTGELFFGEGSRLTVL.

There are many counts of this clonotype. The gene calls are TRBV6-5 and TRBJ2-1, with D possibly TRBD2 on 5 matching bases. Per germline, CDR1 MNHEY and CDR2 SVGAGI. Trimming left V 6 bases short and J 9 bases short, with 12 bases between. The CDR3 is made up of 12 amino acids. CDR3 DNA sequence: TGTGCCAGCAGACAACTAGGCTTTGAGCAGTTCTTC. Translated: CASRQLGFEQFF.

In its sample, this clonotype was seen many times. The chain links TRBV11-2 to TRBJ2-1; D ambiguous. Germline assignment: CDR1 SGHAT and CDR2 FQNNGV. This CDR3 spans 13 amino acids. The V end was cut by 0 bases, the J end by 6 bases, with 6 bases between. CDR3 nucleotides: TGTGCCAGCAGCTTAGAAGCTTTCAATGAGCAGTTCTTC. This translates into CASSLEAFNEQFF.

Many counts were recorded for this clonotype. The gene calls are TRBV10-3 and TRBJ2-1; TRBD2 aligns across 8 bases. CDR1 ENHRY and CDR2 SYGVKD come from the germline V gene. CDR3 length equals 15 residues. V shed 7 bases, J shed 0 bases, and the junction held 5 bases outside the gene matches. CDR3 sequence reads: CAITRTSGSYNEQFF. Here the CDR3 DNA reads TGTGCCATCACTAGAACTAGCGGCTCCTACAATGAGCAGTTCTTC.

There are many counts of this clonotype. V is TRBV6-2 or TRBV6-3 and J is TRBJ2-2; D is possibly TRBD2 (6 bases). This CDR3 has 14 amino acids. V was pared by 3 bases and J by 5 bases, with 10 bases between. Germline V gene data show CDR1 as MNHEY and CDR2 as SVGEGT. The CDR3 DNA sequence: TGTGCCAGCAGTTATGCGGGGCGGACCGGGGAGCTGTTTTTT. This translates into CASSYAGRTGELFF.

This clonotype was recorded at least ten times. The gene calls are TRBV4-1 and TRBJ2-7, with D perhaps TRBD1 (7 bases). V lost 1 base and J lost 1, with 14 bases in between. The CDR3 sequence is 16 residues long. In germline, CDR1 is MGHRA, CDR2 YSYEKL. Here the CDR3 DNA reads TGCGCCAGCAGCCAAGGACGGAGGGGGCTGTCCTACGAGCAGTACTTC. The encoded protein is CASSQGRRGLSYEQYF.

This clonotype came up many times. In nucleotides, the CDR3 is TGTGCCAGCACCGAGGGGAGGGTTAGCAATCAGCCCCAGCATTTT. It is translated as CASTEGRVSNQPQHF. The chain has TRBV6-6 and TRBJ1-5; D is perhaps TRBD1 (5 bases). The CDR3 is 15 residues long. Germline lookup yields CDR1 MNHNY and CDR2 SVGAGI (reference sequence). Trimming took off 7 bases at V and 0 bases at J, with 13 bases between the two ends.

This clonotype was seen at least ten times. DNA for the CDR3: TGTGCCAGCAGCTTAGGGCAGGGTGGCGGCGGGGAGCTGTTTTTT. Translated, it gives CASSLGQGGGGELFF. The chain links TRBV7-3 to TRBJ2-2; D perhaps matches TRBD1 (5 bases). V shed 2 bases and J shed 7 bases, with 14 bases lying between them. CDR1 and CDR2 from the germline V gene are SGHTA and FQGTGA. The CDR3 sequence is 15 residues long. The full variable domain, in which reference TRBV7-3 and TRBJ2-2 provide the parts outside the CDR3, is GAGVSQTPSNKVTEKGKYVELRCDPISGHTALYWYRQSLGQGPEFLIYFQGTGAADDSGLPNDRFFAVRPEGSVSTLKIQRTERGDSAVYLCASSLGQGGGGELFFGEGSRLTVL.

In its sample, this clonotype was seen many times. The CDR3 reads CASSSPSRTQYF. The CDR3 DNA reads TGTGCCAGCAGTTCCCCCTCCCGGACCCAGTACTTC. V and J are TRBV27 and TRBJ2-5; D unclear. Germline V gene data show CDR1 as MNHEY and CDR2 as SMNVEV (reference sequence). The ends were cut back, 4 bases at V and 7 bases at J, with 10 bases in the middle. This CDR3 region has 12 residues.

This clonotype was observed at least ten times. This chain joins TRBV5-4 and TRBJ1-2, with a possible D match to TRBD1 (5 bases). The CDR3 totals 13 residues. The germline V gene has CDR1 SGHNT and CDR2 YYREEE (reference sequence). Trimming stripped 0 bases from V and 6 bases from J, with 9 bases between. This CDR3 reads CASSLEGRHGYTF. The CDR3 DNA follows: TGTGCCAGCAGCTTGGAGGGACGCCATGGCTACACCTTC.

This clonotype came up once. The likely explanation is a read error, given a far larger clone one base away. The chain employs TRBV10-3 and TRBJ1-5; the D gene is possibly TRBD1 (6 bases). Germline values: CDR1 ENHRY, CDR2 SYGVKD. Trimming took 6 bases from V and 3 from J, leaving 12 bases between them. The CDR3 extends over 14 amino acids. CDR3 amino acids: CAIREQGYNQPQHF. CDR3 DNA: TGTGCCATCAGGGAACAGGGTTACAATCAGCCCCAGCATTTT.

This clonotype was detected many times. The rearrangement uses TRBV28 and TRBJ1-4; 8 bases match TRBD1. The germline CDR1 and CDR2 sequences are MDHEN and SYDVKM. The trim removed 6 bases at V and 4 bases at J, leaving 7 bases unmatched. The CDR3 extends over 15 amino acids. The CDR3 reads CASRSPTGVNEKLFF. CDR3 nucleotide sequence: TGTGCCAGCAGGTCCCCGACAGGGGTTAATGAAAAACTGTTTTTT.

Many counts were recorded for this clonotype. The chain carries TRBV29-1 and TRBJ2-5; TRBD2 matches at 9 bases. The CDR3 is 14 residues long. Per the germline V gene, CDR1 is SQVTM and CDR2 is ANQGSEA. The V segment lost 7 bases and the J segment 5 bases; nucleotides outside the gene matches: 11. In DNA form, the CDR3 reads TGCAGCGCTGGGCGGGGGGGGAGTTCGGAGACCCAGTACTTC. Protein product: CSAGRGGSSETQYF.

The rearrangement links TRBV28 to TRBJ2-3; 7 bases line up with TRBD2. J was trimmed by 8 bases and V by 5 bases; bases with no gene match: 4. Germline lookup yields CDR1 MDHEN and CDR2 SYDVKM. This CDR3 region has 12 residues. The CDR3 sequence: CASSTSGATQYF. CDR3 in DNA: TGTGCCAGCAGTACGAGCGGGGCTACGCAGTATTTT. The whole variable domain, filled in from reference TRBV28 and TRBJ2-3, reads DVKVTQSSRYLVKRTGEKVFLECVQDMDHENMFWYRQDPGLGLRLIYFSYDVKMKEKGDIPEGYSVSREKKERFSLILESASTNQTSMYLCASSTSGATQYFGPGTRLTVL.

This clonotype has a count of ten or more. The V and J genes are TRBV5-1 and TRBJ1-1; no reliable D call. The CDR3 sequence is 15 residues long. Germline CDR1 SGHRS, CDR2 YFSETQ. V shed 5 bases and J shed 1 base, with 15 bases lying between them. CDR3 protein: CASRRWGGSNTEAFF. As DNA, the CDR3 is TGCGCCAGCAGACGGTGGGGTGGTTCGAACACTGAAGCTTTCTTT.

This clonotype was seen many times. J is TRBJ2-3 and V is TRBV20-1; D remains ambiguous. The CDR3 has 12 amino acids. CDR1 and CDR2 (germline): DFQATT, SNEGSKA (reference sequence). Trimming took off 3 bases at V and 4 bases at J, with 8 bases between the two ends. CDR3 loop: CSASSSSDTQYF. In DNA form, the CDR3 reads TGCAGTGCTAGTTCTAGTTCAGATACGCAGTATTTT.

This clonotype was counted ten times or more. The CDR3 DNA is TGTGCCAGCTCACCACCGGTACAGCCGACCTACGAGCAGTACTTC. Its translation is CASSPPVQPTYEQYF. V gene TRBV18 combines with J gene TRBJ2-7; no reliable D call. Trimming cost V 0 bases and J 2 bases, with 11 bases left between them. This CDR3 has 15 residues. Germline values: CDR1 KGHSH, CDR2 LQKENI.

Ten or more counts support this clonotype. V is TRBV3-1 and J is TRBJ2-1, with D unresolved. CDR1 and CDR2 (germline): LGHDT, YNNKEL (reference sequence). This CDR3 has 11 residues. V dropped 2 bases and J dropped 9 bases, with 5 bases sitting between them. For the CDR3, the DNA is TGTGCCAGCAGCCAAAGGAGTGAGCAGTTCTTC. Its translation is CASSQRSEQFF.

This clonotype was seen many times. The chain combines TRBV29-1 with TRBJ1-5, with D perhaps TRBD1 (5 bases). Germline loops: CDR1 SQVTM, CDR2 ANQGSEA. CDR3 length: 13 residues. Trimming shortened V by 7 bases and J by 6 bases, and 16 bases separated the two germline ends. The CDR3: CSGWSGGSQPQHF. The CDR3, as DNA: TGCAGCGGGTGGAGTGGGGGGTCTCAGCCCCAGCATTTT.

This clonotype was picked up many times. V is TRBV20-1 and J is TRBJ2-5; 8 bases match TRBD2. Germline CDR1 and CDR2: DFQATT and SNEGSKA (reference sequence). Trimming removed 7 bases from V and 5 bases from J; junction bases left unmatched: 21. This CDR3 contains 17 residues. CDR3 DNA: TGCAGTGGGACGCGAAATATTGGGACTAGACTCTCCGAGACCCAGTACTTC. Amino acids: CSGTRNIGTRLSETQYF.